The subject of this entry is one T cell receptor (gamma chain). Its antigen is still unknown. This CDR3 comprises 11 residues. The germline V gene has CDR1 EGSTGY and CDR2 YDSYTSSV. The trim removed 5 bases at V and 10 bases at J, leaving 8 bases unmatched. TCRdb made new clone calls on the PCR reads using CATT. The table has more than 3,000 gamma-chain clones, approximately 15% seen once; the top ten hold about 6.4%. These data come from a study of human gamma delta and Vdelta1 T cells. Study-wide points: Reportedly, Delta One T cells were polyclonal and broadly targeted acute myeloid leukemia.

The chain employs TRGV4 and TRGJ1 or TRGJ2. This clonotype was sampled from a human donor in good health. The specimen was Vdelta1 gamma-delta T cells from blood grown in culture (DOT cells). The CDR3 region is CATWGGSKKLF. In DNA form, the CDR3 reads TGTGCCACCTGGGGAGGGTCGAAGAAACTCTTT.